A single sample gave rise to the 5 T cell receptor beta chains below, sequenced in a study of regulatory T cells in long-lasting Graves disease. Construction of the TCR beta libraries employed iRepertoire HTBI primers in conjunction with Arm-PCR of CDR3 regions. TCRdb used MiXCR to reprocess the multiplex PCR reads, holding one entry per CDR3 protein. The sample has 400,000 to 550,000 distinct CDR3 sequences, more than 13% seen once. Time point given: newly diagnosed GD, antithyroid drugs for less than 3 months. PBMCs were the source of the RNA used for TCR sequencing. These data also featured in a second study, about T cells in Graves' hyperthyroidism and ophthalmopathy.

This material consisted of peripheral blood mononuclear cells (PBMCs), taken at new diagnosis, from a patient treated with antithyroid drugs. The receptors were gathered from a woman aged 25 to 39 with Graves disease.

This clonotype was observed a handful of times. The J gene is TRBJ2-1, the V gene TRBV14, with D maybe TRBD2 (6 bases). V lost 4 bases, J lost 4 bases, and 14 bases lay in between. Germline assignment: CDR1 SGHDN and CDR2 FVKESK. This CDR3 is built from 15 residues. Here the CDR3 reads CASSPGLSRYNEQFF. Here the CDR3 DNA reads TGTGCCAGCAGCCCCGGACTATCCCGATACAATGAGCAGTTCTTC. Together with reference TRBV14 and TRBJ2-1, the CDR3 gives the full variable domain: EAGVTQFPSHSVIEKGQTVTLRCDPISGHDNLYWYRRVMGKEIKFLLHFVKESKQDESGMPNNRFLAERTGGTYSTLKVQPAELEDSGVYFCASSPGLSRYNEQFFGPGTRLTVL.

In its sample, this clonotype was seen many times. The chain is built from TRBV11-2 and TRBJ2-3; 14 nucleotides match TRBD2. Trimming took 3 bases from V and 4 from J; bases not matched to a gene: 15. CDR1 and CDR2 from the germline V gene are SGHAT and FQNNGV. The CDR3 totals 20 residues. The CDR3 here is CASSFGAPGLAGATADTQYF. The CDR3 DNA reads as TGTGCCAGCAGCTTTGGGGCTCCGGGACTAGCGGGAGCCACCGCAGATACGCAGTATTTT.

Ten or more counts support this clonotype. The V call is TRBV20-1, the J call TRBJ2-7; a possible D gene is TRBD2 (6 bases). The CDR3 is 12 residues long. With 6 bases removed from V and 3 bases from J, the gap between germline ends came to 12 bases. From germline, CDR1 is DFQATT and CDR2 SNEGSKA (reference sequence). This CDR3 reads CSASRDFYEQYF. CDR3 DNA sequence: TGCAGTGCGTCACGGGACTTCTACGAGCAGTACTTC.

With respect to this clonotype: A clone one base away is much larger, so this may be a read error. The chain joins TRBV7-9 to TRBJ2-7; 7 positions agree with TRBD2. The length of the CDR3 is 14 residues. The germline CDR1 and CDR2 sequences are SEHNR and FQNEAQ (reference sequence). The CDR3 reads CASSLLADSYGQYF. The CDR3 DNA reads TGTGCCAGCAGCCTTCTAGCGGACTCCTACGGGCAGTACTTC. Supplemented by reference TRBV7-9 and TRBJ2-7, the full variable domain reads DTGVSQNPRHKITKRGQNVTFRCDPISEHNRLYWYRQTLGQGPEFLTYFQNEAQLEKSRLLSDRFSAERPKGSFSTLEIQRTEQGDSAMYLCASSLLADSYGQYFGPGTRLTVT.

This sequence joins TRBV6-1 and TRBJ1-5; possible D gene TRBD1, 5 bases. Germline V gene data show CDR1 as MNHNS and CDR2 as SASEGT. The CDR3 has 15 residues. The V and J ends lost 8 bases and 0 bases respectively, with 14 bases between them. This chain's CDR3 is CASCGDPYSNQPQHF. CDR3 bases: TGTGCCAGCTGCGGGGACCCCTATAGCAATCAGCCCCAGCATTTT.